The 32 T cell receptor beta chains listed next were all sequenced from one sample in a study of cytomegalovirus exposure and HLA in healthy donors. PCR employed 60 Vbeta and 13 Jbeta primers. Only in-frame clones appear in the TCRdb table, and some are missing; sequencing was by immunoSEQ multiplex PCR. Of around 99,000 clones listed, 73% are singletons. The specimen was PBMCs. These receptors originate from a man in his forties in good health and CMV-seronegative.

The chain uses TRBV4-1 and TRBJ2-1, with 8 bases aligning to TRBD2. The CDR3 spans 15 residues. V gave up 4 bases and J gave up 8 bases; unmatched junction bases: 10. Looked up from germline, CDR1 is MGHRA and CDR2 is YSYEKL. CDR3 sequence (DNA): TGCGCCAGCAGCCCCCTTACGGGGGGGTTGGATGAGCAGTTCTTC. Translated, it gives CASSPLTGGLDEQFF.

The chain is built from TRBV5-1 and TRBJ1-1, with D unclear. This CDR3 is built from 13 residues. The germline CDR1 and CDR2 sequences are SGHRS and YFSETQ. V was cut by 4 bases and J by 0 bases, with 7 bases left in between. The CDR3 spells CASSPGVNTEAFF. CDR3 in DNA: TGCGCCAGCAGCCCCGGGGTGAACACTGAAGCTTTCTTT.

This clone was seen only once. The rearrangement uses TRBV7-9 and TRBJ2-1; a possible D gene is TRBD2 (6 bases). Germline values: CDR1 SEHNR, CDR2 FQNEAQ (reference sequence). The CDR3 spans 14 residues. V was shortened by 5 bases and J by 10 bases, with 18 bases between the two germline ends. This CDR3 reads CASSPRLVRGEQFF. The CDR3 region has the DNA TGTGCCAGCAGCCCAAGACTTGTGCGGGGCGAGCAGTTCTTC.

The chain has TRBV7-9 and TRBJ2-2, with D unresolved. The CDR3 is 16 residues long. Deletions cut 5 bases from V and 6 bases from J, with 19 bases between. Germline values: CDR1 SEHNR, CDR2 FQNEAQ (reference sequence). CDR3 nucleotide sequence: TGTGCCAGCAGCCCCTCCGGTGGGCTATTCTCCGGGGAGCTGTTTTTT. Its translation: CASSPSGGLFSGELFF.

This chain joins TRBV4-1 and TRBJ2-1; D is uncertain. Germline loops: CDR1 MGHRA, CDR2 YSYEKL. CDR3 length equals 16 residues. Trimming stripped 4 bases from V and 5 bases from J, with 18 bases between. CDR3 DNA sequence: TGCGCCAGCAGCCCTCGTGGGCTTCTCCCCAACAATGAGCAGTTCTTC. Protein product: CASSPRGLLPNNEQFF.

J is TRBJ1-6 and V is TRBV7-9; D is perhaps TRBD1 (6 bases). V dropped 6 bases and J dropped 3 bases, with 18 bases sitting between them. Germline V CDR1 and CDR2: SEHNR, FQNEAQ (reference sequence). CDR3 length: 17 amino acids. The CDR3 DNA is TGTGCCAGCAGATTACAGGGCGGGGAGGACTATAATTCACCCCTCCACTTT. Translating gives CASRLQGGEDYNSPLHF.

This chain connects TRBV19 to TRBJ2-7; D possibly corresponds to TRBD2 (5 bases). CDR1 and CDR2 from the germline V gene are LNHDA and SQIVND (reference sequence). The CDR3 has 12 amino acids. V shed 7 bases and J shed 6 bases, with 13 bases lying between them. The CDR3 is CASKTRRGEQYF. The CDR3 nucleotides read TGTGCCAGTAAGACCCGACGGGGCGAGCAGTACTTC.

The CDR3 nucleotides read TGCGCCAGCAGCCCTAGCGGGGCCCAAGAGACCCAGTACTTC. Amino acids: CASSPSGAQETQYF. V is TRBV4-1 and J is TRBJ2-5; TRBD2 aligns across 9 bases. The CDR3 runs 14 residues. V trimming: 4 bases; J trimming: 1 base; junction bases outside the gene matches: 1. Germline V gene lookup returns CDR1 MGHRA and CDR2 YSYEKL.

The chain is built from TRBV6-5 and TRBJ2-3, with a possible D match to TRBD1 (6 bases). This CDR3 is 14 amino acids long. Trimming left V 6 bases short and J 5 bases short, with 15 bases between. The germline gives CDR1 MNHEY, CDR2 SVGAGI. CDR3 DNA: TGTGCCAGCAGCCCGAGAACAGGGTTAGATACGCAGTATTTT. This sequence encodes CASSPRTGLDTQYF.

V is TRBV20-1 and J is TRBJ2-1, with D tentatively TRBD1 (6 bases). This CDR3 is built from 11 residues. CDR1 and CDR2 from the germline V gene are DFQATT and SNEGSKA (reference sequence). Trimming took 7 bases from V and 12 from J, leaving 16 bases between them. As DNA, the CDR3 is TGCAGTGGGAAGGGAGTACAGGGGCAGTTCTTC. Translating it yields CSGKGVQGQFF.

This chain links TRBV28 with TRBJ2-5; 9 nucleotides line up with TRBD1. Germline CDR1 reads MDHEN; CDR2 reads SYDVKM. V lost 6 bases, J lost 2 bases, and 7 bases stayed unmatched. The CDR3 has 15 amino acids. The CDR3 loop is CASSASGQGQETQYF. For the CDR3, the DNA is TGTGCCAGCAGCGCCTCCGGACAGGGGCAAGAGACCCAGTACTTC.

With regard to this clone: The junction differs from germline at one of its ends, possibly a read error. The chain employs TRBV7-7 and TRBJ1-6; tentative D call: TRBD1 (6 bases). The CDR3 is 18 residues long. Looked up from germline, CDR1 is SSHAT and CDR2 is FNYEAQ (reference sequence). The CDR3 sequence is CASSESPGPGAYNSPLHF. As DNA, the CDR3 is TGTGCTAGCAGCGAGTCTCCGGGGCCAGGGGCCTATAATTCACCCCTCCACTTT. Together with reference TRBV7-7 and TRBJ1-6, the CDR3 gives the full variable domain: GAGVSQSPRYKVTKRGQDVTLRCDPISSHATLYWYQQALGQGPEFLTYFNYEAQPDKSGLPSDRFSAERPEGSISTLTIQRTEQRDSAMYRCASSESPGPGAYNSPLHFGNGTRLTVT.

This clone was detected only a few times. The chain recombines TRBV6-5 with TRBJ2-5; 9 nucleotides agree with TRBD1. The germline V gene has CDR1 MNHEY and CDR2 SVGAGI. V lost 10 bases, J lost 6 bases, and 9 bases stayed unmatched. The CDR3 consists of 13 residues. The CDR3 protein is CATTGQGRKTQYF. CDR3 DNA: TGTGCCACCACGGGACAGGGTAGGAAGACCCAGTACTTC.

DNA of the CDR3: TGTGCCAGCAGCTTAGCGCGCGGGTCCTACGAGCAGTACTTC. It encodes CASSLARGSYEQYF. This chain links TRBV7-2 with TRBJ2-5, with a possible D match to TRBD2 (5 bases). The J call is doubtful: the DNA matches TRBJ2-7 better. CDR1 and CDR2 from the germline V gene are SGHTA and FQGNSA. CDR3 size: 14 residues.

J is TRBJ1-5 and V is TRBV6-1, with D perhaps matching TRBD1 (5 bases). Germline CDR1 reads MNHNS; CDR2 reads SASEGT. The V end lost 4 bases, the J end lost 1 base, and 11 bases lay between the germline ends. The CDR3 runs 15 residues. CDR3 residues: CASSASGGSNQPQHF. CDR3 sequence (DNA): TGTGCCAGCAGTGCCTCGGGGGGGAGCAATCAGCCCCAGCATTTT.

This sequence joins TRBV28 and TRBJ2-1; no clear D gene. CDR1 is MDHEN and CDR2 is SYDVKM in the germline V gene. This CDR3 is built from 11 residues. V was clipped by 2 bases and J by 9 bases, with 5 bases between them. CDR3 protein: CASSLEAEQFF. The CDR3, as DNA: TGTGCCAGCAGTTTAGAGGCTGAGCAGTTCTTC.

V and J are TRBV4-2 and TRBJ2-3, with TRBD2 identical over 8 bases. The CDR3 loop spans 17 amino acids. Germline assignment: CDR1 LGHNA and CDR2 YNFKEQ. J gave up 2 bases and V 0 bases, and 7 bases lay outside the gene matches. The CDR3 sequence is CASSQDGRGGLTDTQYF. In DNA, the CDR3 is TGTGCCAGCAGCCAAGATGGCCGGGGGGGCCTCACAGATACGCAGTATTTT.

The V gene is TRBV7-2, the J gene TRBJ2-7, with D tentatively TRBD1 (5 bases). Germline loops: CDR1 SGHTA, CDR2 FQGNSA. CDR3 size: 12 residues. The V end was cut by 4 bases, the J end by 2 bases, with 6 bases between. CDR3 sequence: CASSSTAYEQYF. The CDR3 region has the DNA TGTGCCAGCAGCTCGACAGCCTACGAGCAGTACTTC.

The chain combines TRBV7-2 with TRBJ1-1; D is ambiguous. The V end lost 5 bases, the J end lost 3 bases, and 10 bases lay between the germline ends. CDR1 and CDR2 from the germline V gene are SGHTA and FQGNSA. The CDR3 is 13 residues long. CDR3 nucleotide sequence: TGTGCCAGCAGCGCCGACTACTACACTGAAGCTTTCTTT. Translated, it gives CASSADYYTEAFF.

This rearrangement joins TRBV19 to TRBJ2-1; possibly TRBD2 for D (6 bases). The V gene lost 5 bases and the J gene lost 6 bases, with 20 bases spanning the gap. The CDR3 has 16 amino acids. Per germline, CDR1 LNHDA and CDR2 SQIVND (reference sequence). CDR3 sequence reads: CASSPRLGMGANEQFF. The DNA of the CDR3 is TGTGCCAGTAGTCCTCGACTAGGAATGGGTGCCAATGAGCAGTTCTTC.

The CDR3 nucleotides read TGCAGCGCCTACCCCCCGACAGGCTTGAACACTGAAGCTTTCTTT. This gives the protein CSAYPPTGLNTEAFF. This chain uses TRBV29-1 with TRBJ1-1; D is perhaps TRBD1 (6 bases). Germline CDR1 is SQVTM and CDR2 is ANQGSEA. V was pared by 7 bases and J by 0 bases, with 18 bases between. This CDR3 is 15 amino acids long.

This sequence joins TRBV4-3 and TRBJ2-5, with 9 positions matching TRBD1. V gave up 1 base and J gave up 7 bases; unmatched junction bases: 7. The length of the CDR3 is 15 residues. Germline V CDR1 and CDR2: LGHNA, YSLEER. This CDR3 is CASSQARDRAATQYF. DNA of the CDR3: TGCGCCAGCAGCCAAGCTCGGGACAGGGCAGCGACCCAGTACTTC.

J is TRBJ2-1 and V is TRBV4-1; 10 bases match TRBD1. This CDR3 has 15 residues. The germline CDR1 and CDR2 sequences are MGHRA and YSYEKL. V lost 6 bases and J lost 8; bases outside the gene matches: 10. CDR3 in DNA: TGCGCCAGCAGGCAACCGGGACAGGGGTTGCATGAGCAGTTCTTC. Translating gives CASRQPGQGLHEQFF.

As for this clone: The same CDR3 arises from other DNA sequences in this sample as well. Here the CDR3 DNA reads TGTGCCAGCAGCCAAGTCCATCCTGGAGGGAATGGCTACACCTTC. Translated, it gives CASSQVHPGGNGYTF. The gene calls are TRBV4-2 and TRBJ1-2; D is undetermined. The germline V gene encodes CDR1 LGHNA and CDR2 YNFKEQ. V dropped 1 base and J dropped 6 bases, with 15 bases sitting between them. The CDR3 consists of 15 residues.

The chain combines TRBV5-1 with TRBJ2-7; TRBD2 agrees at 8 bases. Trimming took 3 bases from V and 0 from J; bases not matched to a gene: 14. CDR1 and CDR2 from the germline V gene are SGHRS and YFSETQ. This CDR3 has 18 residues. CDR3 in DNA: TGCGCCAGCAGCTCGGCCAGCGGGGGCCCGGCTAACTCCTACGAGCAGTACTTC. Its translation is CASSSASGGPANSYEQYF. The complete variable domain, with remaining parts taken from reference TRBV5-1 and TRBJ2-7, reads KAGVTQTPRYLIKTRGQQVTLSCSPISGHRSVSWYQQTPGQGLQFLFEYFSETQRNKGNFPGRFSGRQFSNSRSEMNVSTLELGDSALYLCASSSASGGPANSYEQYFGPGTRLTVT.

Only a few counts were recorded for this clone. V is TRBV6-1 and J is TRBJ2-7; the match to TRBD1 covers 7 bases. The CDR3 is 14 residues long. V gave up 6 bases and J gave up 3 bases; unmatched junction bases: 8. Looked up from germline, CDR1 is MNHNS and CDR2 is SASEGT. The CDR3 spells CASRFDRDYYEQYF. As DNA, the CDR3 is TGTGCCAGCAGGTTTGACAGGGATTACTACGAGCAGTACTTC.

The count of this clone is one. The chain combines TRBV4-1 with TRBJ2-5; 8 bases fit TRBD1. Per germline, CDR1 MGHRA and CDR2 YSYEKL. The CDR3 spans 16 residues. V shed 4 bases, J shed 1 base, and the junction held 8 bases outside the gene matches. The chain's CDR3 is CASSLIQTGGQETQYF. In DNA, the CDR3 is TGCGCCAGCAGCCTTATTCAAACAGGGGGCCAAGAGACCCAGTACTTC.

The rearrangement joins TRBV7-6 to TRBJ2-1, with D possibly matching TRBD1 (5 bases). CDR1 is SGHVS and CDR2 is FNYEAQ in the germline V gene. The V end was cut by 5 bases, the J end by 0 bases, with 11 bases between. The length of the CDR3 is 15 residues. The chain's CDR3 is CASSMGQASYNEQFF. CDR3 coding DNA: TGTGCCAGCAGCATGGGGCAGGCCTCCTACAATGAGCAGTTCTTC.

V usage is TRBV23-1 and J usage is TRBJ2-1; a possible D gene is TRBD1 (5 bases). TRBV23-1 counts as an open reading frame of uncertain function. The CDR3 length is 17 residues. V was cut by 0 bases and J by 6 bases, with 18 bases left in between. The CDR3 DNA is TGCGCCAGCAGTCAATCCGGAAATTCGGGCAGGGTCAATGAGCAGTTCTTC. Its protein product is CASSQSGNSGRVNEQFF.

This clone was seen a single time. CDR3 residues: CASSWEPGQVNYGYTF. CDR3 nucleotides: TGTGCCAGCTCTTGGGAACCGGGACAGGTTAACTATGGCTACACCTTC. This rearrangement joins TRBV18 to TRBJ1-2, with 8 bases identical to TRBD1. This CDR3 has 16 residues. V shed 6 bases and J 1 base; nucleotides not matched to a gene: 10. Germline assignment: CDR1 KGHSH and CDR2 LQKENI.

The chain uses TRBV4-3 and TRBJ1-5; 8 bases are a match to TRBD1. There are 17 residues in the CDR3. V was pared by 0 bases and J by 4 bases, with 8 bases of the junction left unmatched. CDR1 and CDR2 from the germline V gene are LGHNA and YSLEER. The CDR3 DNA follows: TGCGCCAGCAGCCAAGATTTGGCAGGGGGCATAAATCAGCCCCAGCATTTT. Encoded protein: CASSQDLAGGINQPQHF.

The chain links TRBV9 to TRBJ1-1, with 8 bases identical to TRBD1. CDR3 length: 13 amino acids. Trimming took 1 base from V and 11 from J; bases not matched to a gene: 7. Per germline, CDR1 SGDLS and CDR2 YYNGEE. The CDR3 nucleotides read TGTGCCAGCAGCGTAACTTTGACAGGGGCGGCTTTCTTT. It encodes CASSVTLTGAAFF.